This TCR beta chain was identified during a study of blood T cell repertoires in COVID-19. About the research overall: PBMCs, B-cell-depleted T cells, or T cells were the source of the cDNA or gDNA that made up the material.

V lost 5 bases, J lost 5 bases, and 6 bases stayed unmatched. The CDR3 extends over 15 amino acids. The germline V gene has CDR1 SGHAT and CDR2 FQNNGV. Under the authors' procedure: Estimates of nucleated cell counts were drawn from the amplification of reference gene primers. Measured with immunoSEQ multiplex PCR; TCRdb has only the in-frame clones, and not every one. D and trimming were read from the DNA, whereas the V and J calls and clone size are those reported in that table. The sample shows 200,000 to 250,000 clones, 86% of them seen only once. The sequenced material came from peripheral blood. The J gene is TRBJ1-1, the V gene TRBV11-2; 12 bases agree with TRBD1. The receptor was isolated from a man aged 55 to 69 with acute or convalescent COVID-19. The CDR3 here is CASSPGQGATTEAFF. In DNA, the CDR3 is TGTGCCAGCAGCCCGGGACAGGGGGCTACGACTGAAGCTTTCTTT.